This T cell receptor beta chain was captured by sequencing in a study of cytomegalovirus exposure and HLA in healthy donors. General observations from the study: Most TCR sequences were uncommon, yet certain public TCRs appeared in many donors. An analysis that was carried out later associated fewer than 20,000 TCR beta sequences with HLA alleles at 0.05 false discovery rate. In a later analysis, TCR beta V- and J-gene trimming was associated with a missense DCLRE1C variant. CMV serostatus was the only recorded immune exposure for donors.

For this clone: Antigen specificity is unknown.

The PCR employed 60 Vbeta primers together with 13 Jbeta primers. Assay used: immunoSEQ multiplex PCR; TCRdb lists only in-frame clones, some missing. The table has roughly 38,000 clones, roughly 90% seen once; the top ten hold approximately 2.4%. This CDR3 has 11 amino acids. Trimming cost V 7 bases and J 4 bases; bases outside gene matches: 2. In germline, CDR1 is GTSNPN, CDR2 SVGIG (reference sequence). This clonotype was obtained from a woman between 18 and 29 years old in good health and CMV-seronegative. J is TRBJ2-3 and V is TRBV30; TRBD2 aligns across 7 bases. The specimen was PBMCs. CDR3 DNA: TGTGCCTACGGACTAGCAGATACGCAGTATTTT. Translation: CAYGLADTQYF.